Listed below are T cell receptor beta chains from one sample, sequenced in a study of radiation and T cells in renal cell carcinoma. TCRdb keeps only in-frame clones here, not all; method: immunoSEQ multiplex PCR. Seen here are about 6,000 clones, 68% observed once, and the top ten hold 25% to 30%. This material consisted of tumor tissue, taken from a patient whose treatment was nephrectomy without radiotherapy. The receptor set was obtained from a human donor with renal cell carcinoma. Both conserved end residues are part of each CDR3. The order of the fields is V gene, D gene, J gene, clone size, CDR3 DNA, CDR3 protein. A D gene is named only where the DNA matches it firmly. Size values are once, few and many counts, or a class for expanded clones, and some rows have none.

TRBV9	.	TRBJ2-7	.	TGTGCCAGCAGCGTCGGGCAGAGTCCCTACGAGCAGTACTTC	CASSVGQSPYEQYF
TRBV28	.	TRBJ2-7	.	TGTGCCAGCAGTTTGGGGGCCGCCCTTGGTGAGCAGTACTTC	CASSLGAALGEQYF
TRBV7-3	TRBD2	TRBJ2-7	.	TGTGCCAGCAGCTCCCAGCCGCGGGAGATAAACGAGCAGTACTTC	CASSSQPREINEQYF
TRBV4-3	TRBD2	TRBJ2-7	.	TGCGCCAGCAGCCAGGTAGCGGGAGGGCCTGGCGAGCAGTACTTC	CASSQVAGGPGEQYF
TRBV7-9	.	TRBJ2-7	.	TGTGCCAGCAGCCAAACAGCGAGGTCCTCCTACGAGCAGTACTTC	CASSQTARSSYEQYF
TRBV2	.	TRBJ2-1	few	TGTGCCAGCAGGGGGGCTGACAATGAGCAGTTCTTC	CASRGADNEQFF
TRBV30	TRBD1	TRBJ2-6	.	TGTGCCTGGAGCGGACAGGGGCGAGGGGCCAACGTCCTGACTTTC	CAWSGQGRGANVLTF
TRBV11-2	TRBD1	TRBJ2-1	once	TGTGCCAGCAGCTTCGGACAGGTTCCCCATGAGCAGTTCTTC	CASSFGQVPHEQFF
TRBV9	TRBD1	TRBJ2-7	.	TGTGCCAGCAGCCCCGACCCGACAGGGGCCCTAGCGGAGCAGTACTTC	CASSPDPTGALAEQYF
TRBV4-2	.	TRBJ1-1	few	TGTGCCAGCAGCCCGCAGGGGTACACTGAAGCTTTCTTT	CASSPQGYTEAFF
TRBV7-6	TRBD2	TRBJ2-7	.	TGTGCCAGCAGCCCGGGGGAAGCGGGAGGGCAGGTTCAGTACTTC	CASSPGEAGGQVQYF
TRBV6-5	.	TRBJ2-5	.	TGTGCCAGCAGTTACTCGTACCCAAGTGGGACCCAGTACTTC	CASSYSYPSGTQYF
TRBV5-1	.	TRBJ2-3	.	TGCGCCAGCAGCGCTATGGATACGCAGTATTTT	CASSAMDTQYF
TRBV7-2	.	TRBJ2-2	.	TGTGCCAGCAGCCTGACTAGGTCGCAGCGCTTGAACACCGGGGAGCTGTTTTTT	CASSLTRSQRLNTGELFF
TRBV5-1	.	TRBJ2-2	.	TGCGCCAGCAGCTTGGGAGTCTCCCCGGTTACCGGGGAGCTGTTTTTT	CASSLGVSPVTGELFF
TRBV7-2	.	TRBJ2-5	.	TGTGCCAGCAGCTTAAAGGGGGGAGGAGAGACCCAGTACTTC	CASSLKGGGETQYF
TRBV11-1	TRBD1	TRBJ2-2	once	TGTGCCAGCAGGACAGGGGCAAAGGCCGGGGAGCTGTTTTTT	CASRTGAKAGELFF
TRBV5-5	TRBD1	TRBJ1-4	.	TGTGCCAGCAGCTTAGTCTTTCTGAGGGGGCGGAATGAAAAACTGTTTTTT	CASSLVFLRGRNEKLFF